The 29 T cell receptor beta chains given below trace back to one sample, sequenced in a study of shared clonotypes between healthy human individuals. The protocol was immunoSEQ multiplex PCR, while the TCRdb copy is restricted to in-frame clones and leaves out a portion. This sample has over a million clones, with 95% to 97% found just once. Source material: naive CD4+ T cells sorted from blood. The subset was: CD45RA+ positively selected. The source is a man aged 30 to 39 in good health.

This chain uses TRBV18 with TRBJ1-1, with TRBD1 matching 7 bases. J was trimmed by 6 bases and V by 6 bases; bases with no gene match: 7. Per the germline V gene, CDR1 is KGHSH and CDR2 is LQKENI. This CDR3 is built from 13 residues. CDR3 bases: TGTGCCAGCTCGAACGACAGGGTCGCTGAAGCTTTCTTT. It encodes CASSNDRVAEAFF. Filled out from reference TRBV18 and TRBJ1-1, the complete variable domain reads NAGVMQNPRHLVRRRGQEARLRCSPMKGHSHVYWYRQLPEEGLKFMVYLQKENIIDESGMPKERFSAEFPKEGPSILRIQQVVRGDSAAYFCASSNDRVAEAFFGQGTRLTVV.

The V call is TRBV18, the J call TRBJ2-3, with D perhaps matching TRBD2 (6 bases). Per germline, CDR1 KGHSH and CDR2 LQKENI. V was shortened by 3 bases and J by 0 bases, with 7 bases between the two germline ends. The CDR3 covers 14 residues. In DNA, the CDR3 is TGTGCCAGCTCACCGGGGGGTAGCACAGATACGCAGTATTTT. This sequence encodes CASSPGGSTDTQYF.

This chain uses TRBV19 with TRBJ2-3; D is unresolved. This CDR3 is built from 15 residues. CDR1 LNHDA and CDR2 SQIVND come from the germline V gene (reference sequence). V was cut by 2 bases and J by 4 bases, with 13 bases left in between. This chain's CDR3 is CASSITRGVSDTQYF. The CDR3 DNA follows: TGTGCCAGTAGTATAACGCGCGGTGTTTCAGATACGCAGTATTTT.

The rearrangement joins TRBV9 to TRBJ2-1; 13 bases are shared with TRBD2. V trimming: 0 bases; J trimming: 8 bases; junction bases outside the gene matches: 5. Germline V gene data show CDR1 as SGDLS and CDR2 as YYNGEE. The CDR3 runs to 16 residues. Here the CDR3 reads CASSVGTSGSTYEQFF. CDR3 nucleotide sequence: TGTGCCAGCAGCGTAGGGACTAGCGGGAGTACCTATGAGCAGTTCTTC.

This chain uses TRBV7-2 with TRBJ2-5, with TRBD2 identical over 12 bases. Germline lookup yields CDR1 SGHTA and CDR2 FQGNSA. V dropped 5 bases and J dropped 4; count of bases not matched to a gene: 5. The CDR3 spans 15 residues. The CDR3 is CASSKTGLAGETQYF. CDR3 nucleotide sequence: TGTGCCAGCAGCAAAACGGGACTAGCGGGAGAGACCCAGTACTTC.

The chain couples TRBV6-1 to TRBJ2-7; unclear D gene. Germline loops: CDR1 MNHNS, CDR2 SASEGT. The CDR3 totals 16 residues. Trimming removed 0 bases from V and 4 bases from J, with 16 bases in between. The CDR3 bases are TGTGCCAGCAGTGAAGCCAAGGGTGTCCTACCTTACGAGCAGTACTTC. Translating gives CASSEAKGVLPYEQYF.

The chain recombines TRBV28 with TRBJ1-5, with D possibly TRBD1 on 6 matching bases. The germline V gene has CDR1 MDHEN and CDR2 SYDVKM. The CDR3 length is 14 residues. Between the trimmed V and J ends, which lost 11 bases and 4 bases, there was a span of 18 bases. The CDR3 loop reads CAGGFRTANQPQHF. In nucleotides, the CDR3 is TGTGCCGGCGGATTTAGGACAGCTAATCAGCCCCAGCATTTT.

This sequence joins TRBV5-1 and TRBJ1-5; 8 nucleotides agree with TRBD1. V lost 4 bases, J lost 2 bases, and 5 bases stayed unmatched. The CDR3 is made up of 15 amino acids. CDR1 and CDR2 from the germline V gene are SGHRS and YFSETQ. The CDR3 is CASSPQGAGNQPQHF. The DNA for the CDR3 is TGCGCCAGCAGCCCCCAGGGGGCCGGCAATCAGCCCCAGCATTTT.

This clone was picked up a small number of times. The CDR3 spells CASSLIGIRIGEQYF. Written as DNA, the CDR3 is TGTGCCAGCAGCTTGATAGGGATAAGAATTGGGGAGCAGTACTTC. The chain carries TRBV5-6 and TRBJ2-7; D remains unclear. The germline V and J ends were trimmed by 1 base and 7 bases, with 18 bases remaining between them. Per germline, CDR1 SGHDT and CDR2 YYEEEE. The length of the CDR3 is 15 residues.

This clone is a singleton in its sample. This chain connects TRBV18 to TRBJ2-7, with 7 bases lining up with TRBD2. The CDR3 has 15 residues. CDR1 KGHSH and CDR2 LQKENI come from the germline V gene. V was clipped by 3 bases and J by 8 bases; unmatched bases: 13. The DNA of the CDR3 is TGTGCCAGCTCACCGCAGAGGGACTACACGACCCAGCAGTACTTC. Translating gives CASSPQRDYTTQQYF.

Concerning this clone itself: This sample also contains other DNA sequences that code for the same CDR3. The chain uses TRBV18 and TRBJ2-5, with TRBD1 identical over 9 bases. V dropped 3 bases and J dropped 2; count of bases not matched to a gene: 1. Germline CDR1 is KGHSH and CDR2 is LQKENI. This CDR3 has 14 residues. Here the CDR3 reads CASSPGTGQETQYF. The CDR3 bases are TGTGCCAGCTCACCGGGGACAGGGCAAGAGACCCAGTACTTC.

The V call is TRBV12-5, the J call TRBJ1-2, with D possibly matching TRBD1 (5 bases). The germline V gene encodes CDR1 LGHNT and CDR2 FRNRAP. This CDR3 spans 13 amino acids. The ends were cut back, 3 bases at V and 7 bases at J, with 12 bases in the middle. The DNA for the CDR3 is TGTGCTAGTGGTTTAGGGGCTGGATCTGGCTACACCTTC. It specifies CASGLGAGSGYTF. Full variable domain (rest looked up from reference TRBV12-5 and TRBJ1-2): DARVTQTPRHKVTEMGQEVTMRCQPILGHNTVFWYRQTMMQGLELLAYFRNRAPLDDSGMPKDRFSAEMPDATLATLKIQPSEPRDSAVYFCASGLGAGSGYTFGSGTRLTVV.

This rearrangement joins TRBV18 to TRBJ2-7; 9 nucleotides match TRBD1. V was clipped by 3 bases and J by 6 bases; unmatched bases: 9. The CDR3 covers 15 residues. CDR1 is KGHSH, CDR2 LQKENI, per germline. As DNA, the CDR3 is TGTGCCAGCTCACCTAGGACAGGGGCGTTGGGCGAGCAGTACTTC. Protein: CASSPRTGALGEQYF.

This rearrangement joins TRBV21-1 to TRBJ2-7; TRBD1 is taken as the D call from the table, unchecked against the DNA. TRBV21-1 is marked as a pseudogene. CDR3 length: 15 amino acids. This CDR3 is CASSKDGTGSYEQYF. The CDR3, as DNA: TGTGCCAGCAGCAAAGACGGGACAGGGTCCTACGAGCAGTACTTC.

The CDR3 protein is CASSPSRSDTQYF. CDR3 sequence (DNA): TGTGCCAGCTCACCTAGCCGGTCAGATACGCAGTATTTT. The V gene is TRBV14, the J gene TRBJ2-3; D perhaps matches TRBD2 (5 bases). The CDR3 contains 13 residues. Germline lookup yields CDR1 SGHDN and CDR2 FVKESK. V was shortened by 8 bases and J by 4 bases, with 13 bases between the two germline ends.

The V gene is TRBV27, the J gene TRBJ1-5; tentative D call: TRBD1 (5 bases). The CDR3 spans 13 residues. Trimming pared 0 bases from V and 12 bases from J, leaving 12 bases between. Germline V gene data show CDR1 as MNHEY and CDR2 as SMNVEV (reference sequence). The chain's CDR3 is CASSLSFGTNQHF. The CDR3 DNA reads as TGTGCCAGCAGTTTATCCTTCGGGACTAACCAGCATTTT.

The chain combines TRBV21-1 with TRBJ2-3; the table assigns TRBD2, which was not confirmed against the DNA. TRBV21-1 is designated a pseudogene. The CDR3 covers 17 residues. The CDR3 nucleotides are TGTGCCAGCATCAAAATGGAGGGAACGGGGGACACAGATACGCAGTATTTT. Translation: CASIKMEGTGDTDTQYF.

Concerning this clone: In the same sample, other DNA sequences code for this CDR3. This CDR3 is CASSLGGKETQYF. CDR3 sequence (DNA): TGCGCCAGCAGCTTGGGGGGGAAAGAGACCCAGTACTTC. The V gene is TRBV5-1, the J gene TRBJ2-5; D possibly uses TRBD1 or TRBD2 (5 bases each). The CDR3 runs 13 residues. Germline lookup yields CDR1 SGHRS and CDR2 YFSETQ. V gave up 0 bases and J gave up 3 bases, with 6 bases separating them.

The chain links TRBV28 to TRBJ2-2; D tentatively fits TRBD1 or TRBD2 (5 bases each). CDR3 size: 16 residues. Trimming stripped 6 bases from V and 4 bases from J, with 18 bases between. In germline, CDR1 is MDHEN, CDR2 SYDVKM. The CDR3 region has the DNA TGTGCCAGCAGCCCCCCCCATCGAGGGGTCACCGGGGAGCTGTTTTTT. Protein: CASSPPHRGVTGELFF.

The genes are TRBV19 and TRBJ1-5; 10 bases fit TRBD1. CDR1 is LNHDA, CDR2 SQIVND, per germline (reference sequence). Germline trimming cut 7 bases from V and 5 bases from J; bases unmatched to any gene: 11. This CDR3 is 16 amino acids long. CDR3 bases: TGTGCCAGTACCATTCCGACCGGGACAGGGGATCAGCCCCAGCATTTT. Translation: CASTIPTGTGDQPQHF.

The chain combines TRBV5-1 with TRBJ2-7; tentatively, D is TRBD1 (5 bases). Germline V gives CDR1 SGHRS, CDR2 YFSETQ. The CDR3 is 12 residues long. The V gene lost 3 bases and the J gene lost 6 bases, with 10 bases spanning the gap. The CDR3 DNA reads TGCGCCAGCAGCTCTGGAAGGGGCGAGCAGTACTTC. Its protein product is CASSSGRGEQYF.

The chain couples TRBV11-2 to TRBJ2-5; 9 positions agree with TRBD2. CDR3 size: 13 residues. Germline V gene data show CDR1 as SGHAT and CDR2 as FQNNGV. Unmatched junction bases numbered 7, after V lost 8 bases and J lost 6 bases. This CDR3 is CASCASGTKTQYF. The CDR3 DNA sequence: TGTGCCAGCTGCGCTAGCGGGACGAAGACCCAGTACTTC.

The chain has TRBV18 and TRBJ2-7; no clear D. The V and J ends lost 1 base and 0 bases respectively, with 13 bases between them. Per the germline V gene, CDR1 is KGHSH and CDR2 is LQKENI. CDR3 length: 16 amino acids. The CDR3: CASSPRRSASSYEQYF. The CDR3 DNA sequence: TGTGCCAGCTCACCACGGCGCTCCGCGAGCTCCTACGAGCAGTACTTC.

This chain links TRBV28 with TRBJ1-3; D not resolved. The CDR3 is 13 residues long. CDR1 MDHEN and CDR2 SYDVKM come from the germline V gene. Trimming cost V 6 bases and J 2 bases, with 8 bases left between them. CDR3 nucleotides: TGTGCCAGCAGCCTAGTGGCTGGAAACACCATATATTTT. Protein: CASSLVAGNTIYF.

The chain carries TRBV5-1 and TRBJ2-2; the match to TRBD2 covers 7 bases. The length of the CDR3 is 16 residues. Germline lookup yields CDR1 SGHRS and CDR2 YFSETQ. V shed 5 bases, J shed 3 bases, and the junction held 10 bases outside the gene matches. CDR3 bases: TGCGCCAGCAGGGGGAACGGGAGGTCTGACACCGGGGAGCTGTTTTTT. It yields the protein CASRGNGRSDTGELFF.

CDR3 residues: CASRPLAGTETQYF. Written as DNA, the CDR3 is TGCGCCAGCAGACCTCTAGCGGGAACAGAGACCCAGTACTTC. V is TRBV5-1 and J is TRBJ2-5, with TRBD2 identical over 9 bases. The CDR3 loop spans 14 amino acids. Germline loops: CDR1 SGHRS, CDR2 YFSETQ. The V and J ends lost 5 bases and 4 bases, in that order; junction bases with no gene match: 6.

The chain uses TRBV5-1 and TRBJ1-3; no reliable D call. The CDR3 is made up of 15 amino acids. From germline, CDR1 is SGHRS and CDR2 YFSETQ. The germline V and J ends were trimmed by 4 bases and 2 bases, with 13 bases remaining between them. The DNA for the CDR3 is TGCGCCAGCAGCCCCTCCGGAGTAGCTGGAAACACCATATATTTT. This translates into CASSPSGVAGNTIYF.

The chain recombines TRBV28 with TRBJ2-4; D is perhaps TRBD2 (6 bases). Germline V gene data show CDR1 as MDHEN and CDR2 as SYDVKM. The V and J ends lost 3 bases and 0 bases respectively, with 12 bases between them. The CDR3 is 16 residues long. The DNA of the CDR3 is TGTGCCAGCAGTTTCTATTCAGCGGGAGCCAAAAACATTCAGTACTTC. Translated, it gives CASSFYSAGAKNIQYF.

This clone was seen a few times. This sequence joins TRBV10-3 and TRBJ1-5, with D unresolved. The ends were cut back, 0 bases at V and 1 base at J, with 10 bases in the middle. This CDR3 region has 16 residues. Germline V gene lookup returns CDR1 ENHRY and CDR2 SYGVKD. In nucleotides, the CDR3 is TGTGCCATCAGTGAGTCGTTACGGGGAAGCAATCAGCCCCAGCATTTT. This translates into CAISESLRGSNQPQHF.